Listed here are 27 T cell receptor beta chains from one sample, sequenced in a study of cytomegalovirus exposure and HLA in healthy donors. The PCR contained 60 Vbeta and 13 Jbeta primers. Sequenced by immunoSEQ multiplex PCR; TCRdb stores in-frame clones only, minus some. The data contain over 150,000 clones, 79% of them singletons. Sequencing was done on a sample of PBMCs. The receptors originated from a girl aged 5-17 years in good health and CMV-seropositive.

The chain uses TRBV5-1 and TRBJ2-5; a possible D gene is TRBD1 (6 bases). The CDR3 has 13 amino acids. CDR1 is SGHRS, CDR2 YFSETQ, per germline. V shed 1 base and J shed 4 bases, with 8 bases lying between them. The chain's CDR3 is CASSLTGLETQYF. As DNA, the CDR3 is TGCGCCAGCAGCTTGACAGGGTTAGAGACCCAGTACTTC.

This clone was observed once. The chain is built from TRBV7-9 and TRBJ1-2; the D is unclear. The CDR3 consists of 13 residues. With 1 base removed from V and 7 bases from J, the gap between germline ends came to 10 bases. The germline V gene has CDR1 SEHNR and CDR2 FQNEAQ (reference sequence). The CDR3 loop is CASSLEGGSGYTF. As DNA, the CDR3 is TGTGCCAGCAGCTTAGAGGGAGGGAGTGGCTACACCTTC.

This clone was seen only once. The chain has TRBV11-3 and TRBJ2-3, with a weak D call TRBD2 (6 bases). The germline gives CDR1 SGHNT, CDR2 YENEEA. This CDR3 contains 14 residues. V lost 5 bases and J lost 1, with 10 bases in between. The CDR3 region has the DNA TGTGCCAGCAGCCCGGCGGGGCGCACAGATACGCAGTATTTT. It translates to CASSPAGRTDTQYF.

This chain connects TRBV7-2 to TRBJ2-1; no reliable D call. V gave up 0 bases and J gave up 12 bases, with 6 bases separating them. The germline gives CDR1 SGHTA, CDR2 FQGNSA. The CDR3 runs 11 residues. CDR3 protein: CASSLALRQFF. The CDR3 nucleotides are TGTGCCAGCAGCTTAGCCCTGAGGCAGTTCTTC.

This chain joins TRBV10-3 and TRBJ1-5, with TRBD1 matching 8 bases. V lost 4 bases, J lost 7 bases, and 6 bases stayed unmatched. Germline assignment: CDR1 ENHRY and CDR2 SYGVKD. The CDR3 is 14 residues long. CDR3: CAISAGTGEQPQHF. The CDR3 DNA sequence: TGTGCCATCAGTGCTGGGACAGGAGAGCAGCCCCAGCATTTT.

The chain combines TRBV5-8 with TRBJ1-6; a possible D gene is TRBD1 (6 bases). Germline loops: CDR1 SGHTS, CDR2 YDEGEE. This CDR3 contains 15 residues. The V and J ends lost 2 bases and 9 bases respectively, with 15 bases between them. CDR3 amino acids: CASSLAGVGSSPLHF. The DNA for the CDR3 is TGTGCCAGCAGCTTAGCAGGGGTTGGGAGTTCACCCCTCCACTTT.

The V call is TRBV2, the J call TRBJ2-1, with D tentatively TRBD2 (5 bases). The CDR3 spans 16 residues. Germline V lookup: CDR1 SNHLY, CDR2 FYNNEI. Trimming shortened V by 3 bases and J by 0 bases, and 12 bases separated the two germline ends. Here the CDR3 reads CASSDPGSSSYNEQFF. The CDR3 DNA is TGTGCCAGCAGTGATCCGGGATCGAGCTCCTACAATGAGCAGTTCTTC.

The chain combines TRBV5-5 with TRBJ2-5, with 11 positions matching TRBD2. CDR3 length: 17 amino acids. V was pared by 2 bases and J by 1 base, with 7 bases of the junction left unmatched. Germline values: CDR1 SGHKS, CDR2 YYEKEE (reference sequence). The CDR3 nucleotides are TGTGCCAGCAGCTTAGCTCAAACTAGCGGGGGCCAAGAGACCCAGTACTTC. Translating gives CASSLAQTSGGQETQYF.

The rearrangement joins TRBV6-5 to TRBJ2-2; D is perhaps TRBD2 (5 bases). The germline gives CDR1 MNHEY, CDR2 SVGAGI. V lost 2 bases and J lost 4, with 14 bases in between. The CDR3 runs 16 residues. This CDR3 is CASSYDGPAGTGELFF. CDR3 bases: TGTGCCAGCAGTTACGACGGGCCGGCGGGCACCGGGGAGCTGTTTTTT.

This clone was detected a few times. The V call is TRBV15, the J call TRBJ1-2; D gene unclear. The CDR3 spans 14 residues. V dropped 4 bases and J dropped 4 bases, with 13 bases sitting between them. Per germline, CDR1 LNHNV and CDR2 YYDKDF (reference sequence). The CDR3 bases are TGTGCCACCAGCACCAGCGGGCCCATCTATGGCTACACCTTC. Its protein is CATSTSGPIYGYTF.

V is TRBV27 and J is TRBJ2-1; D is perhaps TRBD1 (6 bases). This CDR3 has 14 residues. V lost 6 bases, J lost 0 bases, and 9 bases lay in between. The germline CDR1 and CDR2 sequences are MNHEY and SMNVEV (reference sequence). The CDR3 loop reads CASRFRGSYNEQFF. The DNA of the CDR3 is TGTGCCAGCAGATTCAGGGGCTCCTACAATGAGCAGTTCTTC.

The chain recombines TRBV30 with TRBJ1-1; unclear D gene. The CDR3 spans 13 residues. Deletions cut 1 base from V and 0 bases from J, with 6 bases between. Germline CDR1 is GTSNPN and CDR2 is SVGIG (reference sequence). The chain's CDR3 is CAWSGQVNTEAFF. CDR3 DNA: TGTGCCTGGAGTGGGCAGGTGAACACTGAAGCTTTCTTT.

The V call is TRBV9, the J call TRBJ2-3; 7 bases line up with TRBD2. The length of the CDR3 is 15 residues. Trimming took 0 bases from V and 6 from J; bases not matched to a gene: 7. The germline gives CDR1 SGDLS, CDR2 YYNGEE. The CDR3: CASSVAGGGKDTQYF. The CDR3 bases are TGTGCCAGCAGCGTAGCTGGGGGGGGAAAGGATACGCAGTATTTT.

The CDR3 loop reads CATGAGLALTLGDTQYF. The DNA for the CDR3 is TGTGCCACCGGGGCGGGACTAGCTCTCACCCTGGGAGATACGCAGTATTTT. This chain joins TRBV2 and TRBJ2-3, with 9 bases that match TRBD2. V dropped 10 bases and J dropped 5; count of bases not matched to a gene: 19. Germline V gene sequence: CDR1 SNHLY, CDR2 FYNNEI. The CDR3 covers 17 residues. The whole variable domain, filled in from reference TRBV2 and TRBJ2-3, reads EPEVTQTPSHQVTQMGQEVILRCVPISNHLYFYWYRQILGQKVEFLVSFYNNEISEKSEIFDDQFSVERPDGSNFTLKIRSTKLEDSAMYFCATGAGLALTLGDTQYFGPGTRLTVL.

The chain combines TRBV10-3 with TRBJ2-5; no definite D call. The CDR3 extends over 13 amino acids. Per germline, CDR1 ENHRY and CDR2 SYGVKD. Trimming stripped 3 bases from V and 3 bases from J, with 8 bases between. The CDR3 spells CAISEDEKETQYF. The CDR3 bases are TGTGCCATCAGTGAAGATGAGAAAGAGACCCAGTACTTC.

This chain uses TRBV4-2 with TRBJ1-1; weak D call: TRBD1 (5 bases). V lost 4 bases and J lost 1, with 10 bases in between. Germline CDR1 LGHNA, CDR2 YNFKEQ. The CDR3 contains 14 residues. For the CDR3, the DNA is TGTGCCAGCAGCCCTCTGGGGGGGAACACTGAAGCTTTCTTT. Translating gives CASSPLGGNTEAFF.

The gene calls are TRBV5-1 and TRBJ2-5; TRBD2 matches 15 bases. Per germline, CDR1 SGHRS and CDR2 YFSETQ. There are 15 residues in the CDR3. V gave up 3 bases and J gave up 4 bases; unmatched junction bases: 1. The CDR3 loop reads CASSSGLAGGETQYF. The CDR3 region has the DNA TGCGCCAGCAGCTCGGGACTAGCGGGGGGAGAGACCCAGTACTTC.

CDR3 region: CAWSWMGAVGYTF. As DNA, the CDR3 is TGTGCCTGGAGTTGGATGGGAGCCGTGGGCTACACCTTC. This chain connects TRBV30 to TRBJ1-2; unclear D gene. The length of the CDR3 is 13 residues. Trimming pared 2 bases from V and 8 bases from J, leaving 15 bases between. Per germline, CDR1 GTSNPN and CDR2 SVGIG (reference sequence).

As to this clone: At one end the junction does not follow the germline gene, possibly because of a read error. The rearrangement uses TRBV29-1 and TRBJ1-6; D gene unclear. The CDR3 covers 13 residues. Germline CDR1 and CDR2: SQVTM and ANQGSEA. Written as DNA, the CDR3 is TGCAGCGCTCCCGTTCTTGGAGATTCGCCCCTCCACTTT. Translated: CSAPVLGDSPLHF.

For the CDR3, the DNA is TGTGCCTCAGGGACAAGACAAGCCTACGAGCAGTACTTC. Translated, it gives CASGTRQAYEQYF. The chain recombines TRBV10-3 with TRBJ2-7; a possible D gene is TRBD1 (6 bases). The CDR3 totals 13 residues. The V gene lost 11 bases and the J gene lost 2 bases, with 16 bases spanning the gap. CDR1 is ENHRY and CDR2 is SYGVKD in the germline V gene.

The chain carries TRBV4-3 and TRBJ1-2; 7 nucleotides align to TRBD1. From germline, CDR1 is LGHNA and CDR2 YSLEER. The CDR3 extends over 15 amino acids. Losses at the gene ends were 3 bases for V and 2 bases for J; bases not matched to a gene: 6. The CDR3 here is CASSHTETGNYGYTF. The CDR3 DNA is TGCGCCAGCAGCCACACTGAGACAGGGAACTATGGCTACACCTTC.

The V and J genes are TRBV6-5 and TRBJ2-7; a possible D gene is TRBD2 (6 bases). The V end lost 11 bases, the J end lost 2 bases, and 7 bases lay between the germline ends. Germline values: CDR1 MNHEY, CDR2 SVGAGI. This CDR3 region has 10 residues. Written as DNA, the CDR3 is TGTGCCGGCGGGACCTACGAGCAGTACTTC. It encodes CAGGTYEQYF.

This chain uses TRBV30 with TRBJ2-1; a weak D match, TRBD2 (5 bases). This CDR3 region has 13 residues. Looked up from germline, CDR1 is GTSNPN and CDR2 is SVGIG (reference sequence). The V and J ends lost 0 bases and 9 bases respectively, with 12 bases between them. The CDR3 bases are TGTGCCTGGAGTGTATACGGGATTGCTGAGCAGTTCTTC. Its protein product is CAWSVYGIAEQFF.

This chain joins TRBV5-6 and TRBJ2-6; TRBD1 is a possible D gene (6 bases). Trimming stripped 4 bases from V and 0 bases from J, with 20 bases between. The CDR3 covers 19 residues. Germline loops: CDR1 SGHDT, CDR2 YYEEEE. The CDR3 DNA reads TGTGCCAGCAGCCGCCCTCCGACAGGTTCTTACTCTGGGGCCAACGTCCTGACTTTC. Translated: CASSRPPTGSYSGANVLTF.

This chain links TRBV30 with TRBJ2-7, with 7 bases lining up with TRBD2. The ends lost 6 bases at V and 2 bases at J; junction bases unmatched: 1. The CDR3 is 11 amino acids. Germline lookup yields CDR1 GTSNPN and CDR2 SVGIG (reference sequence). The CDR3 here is CACREAYEQYF. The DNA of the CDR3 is TGTGCCTGCCGGGAGGCCTACGAGCAGTACTTC. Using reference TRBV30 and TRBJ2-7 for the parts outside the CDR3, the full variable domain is SQTIHQWPATLVQPVGSPLSLECTVEGTSNPNLYWYRQAAGRGLQLLFYSVGIGQISSEVPQNLSASRPQDRQFILSSKKLLLSDSGFYLCACREAYEQYFGPGTRLTVT.

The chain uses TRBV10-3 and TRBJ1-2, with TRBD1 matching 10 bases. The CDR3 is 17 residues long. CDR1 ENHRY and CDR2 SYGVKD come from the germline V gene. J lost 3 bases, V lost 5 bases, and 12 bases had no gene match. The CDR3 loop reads CAISPGTGAVSDYGYTF. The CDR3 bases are TGTGCCATCAGTCCCGGGACAGGGGCAGTGTCTGACTATGGCTACACCTTC.

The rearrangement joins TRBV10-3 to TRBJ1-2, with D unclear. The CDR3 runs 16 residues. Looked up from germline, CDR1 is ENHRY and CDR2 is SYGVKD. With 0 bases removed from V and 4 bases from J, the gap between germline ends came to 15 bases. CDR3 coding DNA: TGTGCCATCAGTGAGTCGATGGTCGTCGGACTCTATGGCTACACCTTC. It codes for CAISESMVVGLYGYTF.